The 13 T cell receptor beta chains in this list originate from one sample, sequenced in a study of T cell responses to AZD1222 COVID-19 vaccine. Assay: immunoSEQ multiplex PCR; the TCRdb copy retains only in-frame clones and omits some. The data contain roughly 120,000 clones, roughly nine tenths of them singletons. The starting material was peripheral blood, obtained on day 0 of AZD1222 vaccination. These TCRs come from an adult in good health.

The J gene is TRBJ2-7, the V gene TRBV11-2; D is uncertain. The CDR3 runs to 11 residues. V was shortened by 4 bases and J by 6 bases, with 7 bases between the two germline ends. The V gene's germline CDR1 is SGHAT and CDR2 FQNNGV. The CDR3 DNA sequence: TGTGCCAGCAGCTACGTGGGCGAGCAGTACTTC. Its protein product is CASSYVGEQYF.

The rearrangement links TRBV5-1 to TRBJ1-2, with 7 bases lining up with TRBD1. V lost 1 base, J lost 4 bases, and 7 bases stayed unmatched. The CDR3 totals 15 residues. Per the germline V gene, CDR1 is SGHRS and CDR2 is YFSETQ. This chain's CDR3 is CASSLSQGGGYGYTF. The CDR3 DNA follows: TGCGCCAGCAGCTTGTCCCAGGGGGGAGGCTATGGCTACACCTTC.

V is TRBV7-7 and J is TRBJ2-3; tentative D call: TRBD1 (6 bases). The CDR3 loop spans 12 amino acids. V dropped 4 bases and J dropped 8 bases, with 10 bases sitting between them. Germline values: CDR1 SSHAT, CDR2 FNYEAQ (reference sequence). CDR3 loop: CASSSGAGTQYF. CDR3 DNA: TGTGCCAGCAGCTCAGGGGCGGGTACGCAGTATTTT. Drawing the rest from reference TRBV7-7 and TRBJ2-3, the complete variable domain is GAGVSQSPRYKVTKRGQDVTLRCDPISSHATLYWYQQALGQGPEFLTYFNYEAQPDKSGLPSDRFSAERPEGSISTLTIQRTEQRDSAMYRCASSSGAGTQYFGPGTRLTVL.

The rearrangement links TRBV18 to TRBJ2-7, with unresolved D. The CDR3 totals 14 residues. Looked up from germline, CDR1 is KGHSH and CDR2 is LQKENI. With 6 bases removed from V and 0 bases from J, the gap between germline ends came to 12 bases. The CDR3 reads CASSPQKLSYEQYF. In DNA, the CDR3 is TGTGCCAGCTCCCCCCAAAAGCTCTCCTACGAGCAGTACTTC.

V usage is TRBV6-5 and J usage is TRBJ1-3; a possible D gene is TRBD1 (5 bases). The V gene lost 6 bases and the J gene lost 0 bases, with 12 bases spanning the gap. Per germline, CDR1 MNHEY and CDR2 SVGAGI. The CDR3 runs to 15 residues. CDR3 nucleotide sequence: TGTGCCAGCAGAAAGGAGGGGATCTCTGGAAACACCATATATTTT. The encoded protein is CASRKEGISGNTIYF.

CDR3 sequence: CASSECGTGNQPQHF. The CDR3 region has the DNA TGTGCCAGCAGTGAATGCGGGACAGGGAATCAGCCCCAGCATTTT. The J gene is TRBJ1-5, the V gene TRBV25-1; 9 nucleotides align to TRBD1. V lost 1 base to trimming and J lost 4 bases; unmatched junction nucleotides: 2. CDR3 length: 15 amino acids. CDR1 and CDR2 from the germline V gene are MGHDK and SYGVNS.

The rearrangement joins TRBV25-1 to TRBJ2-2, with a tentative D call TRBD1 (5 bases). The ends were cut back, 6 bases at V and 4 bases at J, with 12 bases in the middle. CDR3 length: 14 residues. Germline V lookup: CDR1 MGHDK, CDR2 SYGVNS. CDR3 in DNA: TGTGCCAGCAGCCTGCAGGGTGTCACCGGGGAGCTGTTTTTT. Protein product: CASSLQGVTGELFF.

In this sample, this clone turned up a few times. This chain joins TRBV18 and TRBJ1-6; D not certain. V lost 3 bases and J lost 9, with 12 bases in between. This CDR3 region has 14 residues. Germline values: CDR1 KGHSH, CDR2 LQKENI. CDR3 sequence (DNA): TGTGCCAGCTCACCGGATGCCAACAGTTCACCCCTCCACTTT. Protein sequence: CASSPDANSSPLHF.

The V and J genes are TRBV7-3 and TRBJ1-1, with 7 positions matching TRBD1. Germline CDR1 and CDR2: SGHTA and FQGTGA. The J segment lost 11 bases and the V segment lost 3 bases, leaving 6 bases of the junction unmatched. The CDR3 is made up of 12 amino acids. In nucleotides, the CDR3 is TGTGCCAGCAGCTTTGGGCAGGGGGACGCTTTCTTT. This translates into CASSFGQGDAFF.

CDR3 nucleotides: TGTGCCAGCACCCTCACAGGGGGCGTCAATCAGCCCCAGCATTTT. Amino acids: CASTLTGGVNQPQHF. The chain joins TRBV27 to TRBJ1-5, with TRBD1 matching over 9 bases. Germline values: CDR1 MNHEY, CDR2 SMNVEV (reference sequence). The CDR3 has 15 amino acids. J gave up 3 bases and V 7 bases, and 7 bases lay outside the gene matches.

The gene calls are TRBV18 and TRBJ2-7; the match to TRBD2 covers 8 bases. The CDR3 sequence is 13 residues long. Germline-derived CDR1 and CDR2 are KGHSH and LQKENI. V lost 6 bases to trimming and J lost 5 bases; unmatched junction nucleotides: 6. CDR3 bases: TGTGCCAGCTCCGGGGGGGGAAGGGACGAGCAGTACTTC. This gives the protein CASSGGGRDEQYF.

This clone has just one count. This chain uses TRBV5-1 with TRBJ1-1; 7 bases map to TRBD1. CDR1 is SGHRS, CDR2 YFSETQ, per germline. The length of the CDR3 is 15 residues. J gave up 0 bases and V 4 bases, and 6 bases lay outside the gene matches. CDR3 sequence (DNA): TGCGCCAGCAGCCGGGACAGCAACATGAACACTGAAGCTTTCTTT. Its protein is CASSRDSNMNTEAFF.

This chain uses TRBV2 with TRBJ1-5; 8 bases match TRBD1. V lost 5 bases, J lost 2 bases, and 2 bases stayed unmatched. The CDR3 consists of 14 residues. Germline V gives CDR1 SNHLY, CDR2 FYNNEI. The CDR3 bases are TGTGCCAGCAGTATACAGGGGGGCAATCAGCCCCAGCATTTT. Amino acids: CASSIQGGNQPQHF.